The subject of this entry is one TCR beta chain. Its cognate antigen is unknown. With a much larger clone just one base away, this may be a read error. The entry originates in a study of read filtering for tumor transcriptome and immune sequencing. Study-wide results and limits: Single-read clonotypes: about 81.9% of IR-seq clonotypes (around 3.5% of reads), 74.6% of RNA-seq clonotypes (44.6% of reads).

The library was built from about 400 ng RNA with molecular barcoded adaptors for alpha/delta and beta/gamma chains. MiXCR, run by TCRdb on the reads, gives a single entry per CDR3 protein. The sample lists approximately 57,000 distinct CDR3 sequences, 9% to 15% occurring once. Germline assignment: CDR1 SGHVS and CDR2 FNYEAQ. The V gene lost 4 bases and the J gene lost 5 bases, with 12 bases spanning the gap. The length of the CDR3 is 14 residues. The specimen sequenced was a population of CD138-negative cells sorted from bone marrow. The chain carries TRBV7-6 and TRBJ1-5, with D possibly matching TRBD1 (6 bases). This clonotype was sampled from a donor aged 40 or over with multiple myeloma. The DNA for the CDR3 is TGTGCCAGCAGCTCGGGGGGGGGCGATCAGCCCCAGCATTTT. It specifies CASSSGGGDQPQHF.